This T cell receptor (beta chain) comes out of a study of cytomegalovirus exposure and HLA in healthy donors. This clone appeared once. Primers: 60 Vbeta forward and 13 Jbeta reverse. Using immunoSEQ multiplex PCR, the repertoire was profiled, and TCRdb retains in-frame clones only, with some absent. The sample shows approximately 120,000 clones, 81% of them seen only once. The sample was PBMCs. This receptor was identified in a woman in her thirties in good health and CMV-seronegative.

In DNA, the CDR3 is TGCGCCAGCAGCCAAGGGCGGGTCACAGATACGCAGTATTTT. As protein: CASSQGRVTDTQYF. The gene calls are TRBV4-1 and TRBJ2-3; possible D gene TRBD2, 5 bases. The V and J ends lost 1 base and 2 bases respectively, with 7 bases between them. The CDR3 covers 14 residues. The germline gives CDR1 MGHRA, CDR2 YSYEKL.